This record concerns one T cell receptor (beta chain) sequence. As yet, its antigen is unknown. The data were obtained in a study of cytomegalovirus exposure and HLA in healthy donors. CDR1 is MRHNA and CDR2 is SNTAGT in the germline V gene. V shed 6 bases and J 3 bases; nucleotides not matched to a gene: 5. The CDR3 contains 16 residues. PCR primers comprised 60 Vbeta and 13 Jbeta primers. Only in-frame clones appear in the TCRdb table, and some are missing; sequencing was by immunoSEQ multiplex PCR. The table gives 55,000 or so clones; the top ten clones make up 9% to 15% of it. Study observations and caveats: Previous analysis showed most TCR beta V segments were productive about 87% or about 30% of the time.

The TCR sequence derives from a woman in her thirties in good health and CMV-seropositive. Sequencing input: PBMCs. The rearrangement joins TRBV6-4 to TRBJ2-1; 13 bases fit TRBD2. Here the CDR3 reads CASSRTSGGLYNEQFF. The CDR3 DNA reads as TGTGCCAGCAGCAGGACTAGCGGGGGCCTCTACAATGAGCAGTTCTTC.